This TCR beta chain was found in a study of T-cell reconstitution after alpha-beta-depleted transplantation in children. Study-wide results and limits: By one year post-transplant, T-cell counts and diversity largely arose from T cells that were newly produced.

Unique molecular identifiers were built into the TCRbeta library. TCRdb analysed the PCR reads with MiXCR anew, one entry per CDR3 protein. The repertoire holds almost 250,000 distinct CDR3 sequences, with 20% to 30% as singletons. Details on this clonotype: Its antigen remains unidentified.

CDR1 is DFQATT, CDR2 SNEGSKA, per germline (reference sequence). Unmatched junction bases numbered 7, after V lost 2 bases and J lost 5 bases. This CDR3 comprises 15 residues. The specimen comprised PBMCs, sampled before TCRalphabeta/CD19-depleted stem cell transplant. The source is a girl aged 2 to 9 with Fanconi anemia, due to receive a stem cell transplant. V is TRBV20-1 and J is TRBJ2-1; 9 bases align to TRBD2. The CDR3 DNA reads TGCAGTGCTAGACCCGGGACTAGCCCACACAATGAGCAGTTCTTC. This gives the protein CSARPGTSPHNEQFF.